A single sample gave rise to the 17 T cell receptor beta chains below, sequenced in a study of PD-1 blockade in classical Hodgkin lymphoma. Profiling relied on immunoSEQ multiplex PCR, and the TCRdb table lists in-frame clones only, not all of them. The table shows about 93,000 clones, with more than 70% occurring only once. Stated time point: cycle 4 day 1 (C4D1), after 6 weeks of nivolumab. Each and every patient relapsed after autologous stem cell transplantation, and patients got differing brentuximab vedotin exposure. Sequenced material: peripheral blood mononuclear cells (PBMCs), taken before the fourth cycle of nivolumab. The receptors were sampled from a human donor with classical Hodgkin lymphoma.

This CDR3 reads CASSQITGGRGQPQHF. CDR3 DNA sequence: TGCGCCAGCAGCCAAATTACAGGGGGACGGGGTCAGCCCCAGCATTTT. This sequence joins TRBV4-1 and TRBJ1-5, with 8 bases lining up with TRBD1. Germline values: CDR1 MGHRA, CDR2 YSYEKL. The CDR3 has 16 amino acids. V lost 2 bases to trimming and J lost 6 bases; unmatched junction nucleotides: 9.

CDR3 DNA sequence: TGTGCCAGCAGCTTAGCGGGACGCCCAGGGGGGACCCAGTACTTC. Amino acids: CASSLAGRPGGTQYF. The chain is built from TRBV7-9 and TRBJ2-5; 7 bases are a match to TRBD1. With V trimmed by 0 bases and J by 7 bases, 8 bases remained unmatched. CDR1 SEHNR and CDR2 FQNEAQ come from the germline V gene (reference sequence). CDR3 length: 15 amino acids.

The rearrangement uses TRBV7-2 and TRBJ2-7; D is undetermined. Between the trimmed V and J ends, which lost 3 bases and 7 bases, there was a span of 10 bases. Germline V gene data show CDR1 as SGHTA and CDR2 as FQGNSA. This CDR3 contains 12 residues. The chain's CDR3 is CASSFPPAEQYF. The CDR3 DNA is TGTGCCAGCAGCTTTCCTCCCGCAGAGCAGTACTTC.

This chain connects TRBV5-6 to TRBJ2-7; maybe TRBD1 (6 bases). V was trimmed by 0 bases and J by 7 bases, leaving 14 bases between them. CDR3 length equals 14 residues. Germline CDR1 SGHDT, CDR2 YYEEEE. This CDR3 reads CASSLGDRPWEQYF. DNA of the CDR3: TGTGCCAGCAGCTTGGGAGACAGGCCGTGGGAGCAGTACTTC.

This chain connects TRBV28 to TRBJ1-6, with D unresolved. The length of the CDR3 is 15 residues. Between the trimmed V and J ends, which lost 6 bases and 7 bases, there was a span of 16 bases. Per germline, CDR1 MDHEN and CDR2 SYDVKM. The chain's CDR3 is CASRPARAGNSPLHF. The CDR3 DNA sequence: TGTGCCAGCAGACCCGCTAGGGCTGGGAATTCACCCCTCCACTTT. Variable domain in full (rest from reference TRBV28 and TRBJ1-6): DVKVTQSSRYLVKRTGEKVFLECVQDMDHENMFWYRQDPGLGLRLIYFSYDVKMKEKGDIPEGYSVSREKKERFSLILESASTNQTSMYLCASRPARAGNSPLHFGNGTRLTVT.

The J gene is TRBJ1-2, the V gene TRBV5-4; 8 nucleotides agree with TRBD1. CDR1 is SGHNT and CDR2 is YYREEE in the germline V gene (reference sequence). V shed 0 bases and J 4 bases; nucleotides not matched to a gene: 8. The CDR3 loop spans 16 amino acids. The CDR3 DNA reads as TGTGCCAGCAGCTTGGGAGGCGGACAGGGAGGCTATGGCTACACCTTC. Amino acids: CASSLGGGQGGYGYTF.

The rearrangement links TRBV19 to TRBJ1-5; no firm D call. Trimming pared 3 bases from V and 4 bases from J, leaving 10 bases between. Germline-derived CDR1 and CDR2 are LNHDA and SQIVND (reference sequence). This CDR3 is built from 14 residues. CDR3 coding DNA: TGTGCCAGTAGTATGCTCTTTCCTAATCAGCCCCAGCATTTT. It yields the protein CASSMLFPNQPQHF.

The V gene is TRBV2, the J gene TRBJ2-7; D is uncertain. This CDR3 spans 13 amino acids. The V end was cut by 2 bases, the J end by 0 bases, with 5 bases between. CDR1 and CDR2 from the germline V gene are SNHLY and FYNNEI. This CDR3 is CASSESRSYEQYF. CDR3 bases: TGTGCCAGCAGTGAATCTCGCTCCTACGAGCAGTACTTC. Combining the CDR3 with reference TRBV2 and TRBJ2-7 gives the whole variable domain EPEVTQTPSHQVTQMGQEVILRCVPISNHLYFYWYRQILGQKVEFLVSFYNNEISEKSEIFDDQFSVERPDGSNFTLKIRSTKLEDSAMYFCASSESRSYEQYFGPGTRLTVT.

The chain couples TRBV10-3 to TRBJ2-7; 9 nucleotides align to TRBD1. Germline V gene data show CDR1 as ENHRY and CDR2 as SYGVKD. The CDR3 consists of 13 residues. V gave up 7 bases and J gave up 3 bases; unmatched junction bases: 4. The DNA of the CDR3 is TGTGCCATCAAACGGGACAGGGACTACGAGCAGTACTTC. Protein product: CAIKRDRDYEQYF.

This sequence joins TRBV9 and TRBJ2-1, with 8 bases lining up with TRBD1. Trimming cost V 5 bases and J 5 bases; bases outside gene matches: 12. In germline, CDR1 is SGDLS, CDR2 YYNGEE. The CDR3 length is 16 residues. This chain's CDR3 is CASRGQDGMVDNEQFF. CDR3 coding DNA: TGTGCCAGCAGGGGACAGGATGGGATGGTGGACAATGAGCAGTTCTTC.

The genes are TRBV6-5 and TRBJ1-6; D gene unclear. The V gene's germline CDR1 is MNHEY and CDR2 SVGAGI. V lost 0 bases to trimming and J lost 0 bases, with 6 bases between them. This CDR3 spans 16 amino acids. CDR3 region: CASSYSTGSYNSPLHF. The CDR3 region has the DNA TGTGCCAGCAGTTACTCAACGGGCTCCTATAATTCACCCCTCCACTTT.

The genes are TRBV6-6 and TRBJ2-2; D not certain. CDR3 length: 15 residues. CDR1 and CDR2 (germline): MNHNY, SVGAGI (reference sequence). V lost 5 bases and J 1 base, leaving 11 bases between the germline ends. DNA for the CDR3: TGTGCCAGCAGTCATCGACAACTGAACACCGGGGAGCTGTTTTTT. Its translation: CASSHRQLNTGELFF.

The chain carries TRBV6-5 and TRBJ2-7; TRBD1 agrees at 11 bases. This CDR3 comprises 14 residues. Germline V gene lookup returns CDR1 MNHEY and CDR2 SVGAGI. J gave up 2 bases and V 10 bases, and 7 bases lay outside the gene matches. Here the CDR3 reads CATNRDRGAYEQYF. The CDR3 region has the DNA TGTGCCACCAACCGGGACAGGGGGGCCTACGAGCAGTACTTC.

V is TRBV19 and J is TRBJ2-2; 7 positions match TRBD1. The CDR3 has 13 residues. V was clipped by 3 bases and J by 12 bases; unmatched bases: 7. Germline V CDR1 and CDR2: LNHDA, SQIVND (reference sequence). CDR3 amino acids: CASSIGQAAKLFF. CDR3 sequence (DNA): TGTGCCAGTAGTATCGGACAGGCGGCAAAGCTGTTTTTT.

The J gene is TRBJ2-3, the V gene TRBV5-1; D may be TRBD1 (6 bases). The CDR3 is made up of 15 amino acids. Trimming removed 3 bases from V and 5 bases from J, with 16 bases in between. Germline assignment: CDR1 SGHRS and CDR2 YFSETQ. The CDR3 sequence is CASSSGTPGGDTQYF. In DNA, the CDR3 is TGCGCCAGCAGCTCCGGGACACCTGGGGGAGATACGCAGTATTTT.

CDR3 residues: CASSPTSGRVYEQYF. In DNA, the CDR3 is TGTGCCAGCAGCCCTACTAGCGGGAGGGTCTACGAGCAGTACTTC. The chain carries TRBV2 and TRBJ2-7; 13 nucleotides match TRBD2. CDR3 size: 15 residues. Trimming cost V 6 bases and J 3 bases; bases outside gene matches: 5. CDR1 is SNHLY and CDR2 is FYNNEI in the germline V gene. The whole variable domain, remainder taken from reference TRBV2 and TRBJ2-7, is EPEVTQTPSHQVTQMGQEVILRCVPISNHLYFYWYRQILGQKVEFLVSFYNNEISEKSEIFDDQFSVERPDGSNFTLKIRSTKLEDSAMYFCASSPTSGRVYEQYFGPGTRLTVT.

This clone was detected a few times. V gene TRBV25-1 combines with J gene TRBJ2-2; D not certain. The CDR3 length is 11 residues. Per the germline V gene, CDR1 is MGHDK and CDR2 is SYGVNS. V lost 6 bases, J lost 7 bases, and 6 bases lay in between. The CDR3 nucleotides are TGTGCCAGCAGATCCAGCGGGGAGCTGTTTTTT. Translating gives CASRSSGELFF.